These 4 T cell receptor beta chains were sequenced from one sample in a study of early T cells in non-severe SARS-CoV-2 infection (dated by TCRdb to the early 2020s). To prepare the library, 5' RACE was applied. These reads were obtained on a NextSeq 500. The public reads were quality trimmed at Q25 with fastp and then assembled into clones with MiXCR by TCRdb, keeping productive beta chains. When rows share a CDR3 protein, they turn into one entry using the most common DNA and genes. The sample profile shows 80,000 or so distinct CDR3 sequences; around 16% of them were found once. Around 12% of the sample goes to the ten largest clones. Sequenced: whole blood. Receptors originate from an adult who was a healthcare worker with PCR-confirmed SARS-CoV-2 infection or an uninfected control (not recorded which).

This clonotype has just a few counts. V gene TRBV6-5 combines with J gene TRBJ1-1, with D maybe TRBD1 (5 bases). The V gene lost 8 bases and the J gene lost 0 bases, with 13 bases spanning the gap. The germline V gene has CDR1 MNHEY and CDR2 SVGAGI. The CDR3 length is 14 residues. The CDR3 reads CASGGYSMNTEAFF. In DNA, the CDR3 is TGTGCCAGCGGGGGGTACTCCATGAACACTGAAGCTTTCTTT.

This sequence joins TRBV7-3 and TRBJ1-1; weak D call: TRBD1 (6 bases). The V end was cut by 2 bases, the J end by 7 bases, with 17 bases between. Germline V gene sequence: CDR1 SGHTA, CDR2 FQGTGA. CDR3 length: 15 residues. This CDR3 is CASSLHPGEGSEAFF. The CDR3 bases are TGTGCCAGCAGCTTACATCCAGGGGAAGGGAGTGAAGCTTTCTTT. Based on the CDR3 plus reference TRBV7-3 and TRBJ1-1, the full variable domain is GAGVSQTPSNKVTEKGKYVELRCDPISGHTALYWYRQSLGQGPEFLIYFQGTGAADDSGLPNDRFFAVRPEGSVSTLKIQRTERGDSAVYLCASSLHPGEGSEAFFGQGTRLTVV.

The chain recombines TRBV29-1 with TRBJ2-3, with a weak D call TRBD1 (6 bases). V lost 3 bases, J lost 2 bases, and 12 bases lay in between. Germline-derived CDR1 and CDR2 are SQVTM and ANQGSEA. The CDR3 loop spans 14 amino acids. DNA for the CDR3: TGCAGCGTTGAGGCACAGGGACACACAGATACGCAGTATTTT. Protein product: CSVEAQGHTDTQYF.

This clonotype was seen a handful of times. The chain uses TRBV7-3 and TRBJ1-5; tentative D call: TRBD1 (6 bases). The CDR3 is made up of 17 amino acids. CDR1 is SGHTA, CDR2 FQGTGA, per germline. V lost 0 bases and J lost 5, with 17 bases in between. CDR3 region: CASSLTIPAGVYQPQHF. In nucleotides, the CDR3 is TGTGCCAGCAGCTTAACCATCCCTGCAGGGGTCTATCAGCCCCAGCATTTT.